This T cell receptor beta chain was recorded in a study of human T cells and chemical hapten exposure. Study outcomes and limitations: The immune response of these alopecia patients might not match healthy individuals'.

For this clonotype: No antigen is known for it.

The sample's time point: patch test 1, 2 weeks after DPC sensitization. Treatment reported: therapeutic diphenylcyclopropenone sensitization with weekly scalp DPC. Drawing of blood took place ahead of applying each patch test. The CDR3 length is 16 residues. Germline values: CDR1 MNHEY, CDR2 SVGAGI. The junction had 9 bases not matched to a gene; V was cut back by 0 bases and J by 6 bases. TCRdb processed the RACE reads anew with MiXCR; each CDR3 protein has one entry. The sample carries roughly 98,000 distinct CDR3 sequences, 12% recorded once. This sequence was found in a woman in her thirties or forties with alopecia areata. Some clones in this sample may be carry-over from other donors' samples. The sequenced sample was whole blood, obtained in connection with sensitization to the hapten diphenylcyclopropenone (DPC). V and J are TRBV6-5 and TRBJ2-7, with TRBD2 matching over 9 bases. The CDR3 nucleotides read TGTGCCAGCAGTTACTCCTTAGGAATTAGCGGGAGCGAGCAGTACTTC. The encoded protein is CASSYSLGISGSEQYF.